Listed below are T cell receptor beta chains from one sample, sequenced in a study of T cell repertoires in cytomegalovirus infection. A single record per CDR3 protein comes from TCRdb applying MiXCR to the reads. The sample holds 680,000 or so distinct CDR3 sequences, 35% seen once. The sample consisted of PBMCs. All receptors derive from a human donor in good health (CMV status not recorded). Some clones in this sample may be carry-over from other donors' samples. Both conserved end residues are trimmed from each CDR3. The order of the fields is V gene, J gene, CDR3 protein.

>TRBV6-4|TRBJ2-3
ASSVMTSGGTDTQY
>TRBV7-8|TRBJ2-1
ASSPQAGGTTYNEQF
>TRBV6-6|TRBJ2-2
ATVGANTGELF
>TRBV6-5|TRBJ1-1
ASSYGQGRMNTEAF
>TRBV11-2|TRBJ2-7
ASSLDPPYEQY
>TRBV7-9|TRBJ1-5
ASSLARAGPSQPQH
>TRBV2|TRBJ2-6
ASSSRTGAGANVLT
>TRBV2|TRBJ2-7
ASGPQAASSYEQY
>TRBV19|TRBJ1-5
ASSIGSQPQH
>TRBV20-1|TRBJ1-5
SATPGQGVSRNQPQH
>TRBV7-6|TRBJ1-3
ASSLGDGGNTIY